This T cell receptor (beta chain) was observed in a study of lymphopenia after photon versus proton radiotherapy (dated by TCRdb to between 2017 and 2020). About the study as a whole: The immunological effects of photon versus proton radiation therapy were compared in patients with gastrointestinal tumors who developed high-grade lymphopenia. The cohort comprised 15 to 20 patients with gastrointestinal tumors who received either photon or proton therapy and then developed lymphopenia. The goal of the study was to characterize the differences between the two radiation modalities in how they affect the immune system.

Library preparation employed the immunoSEQ multiplex PCR assay. Alongside multiparametric flow cytometry, deep sequencing of rearranged TCR beta loci was used to profile the T cell repertoires. Drawn from immuneACCESS, this table holds only the in-frame rearrangements with V and J called that TCRdb kept. Clones are partly lost; checked studies trace under half to an unresolved V gene and leave the rest unexplained. Here the sample has approximately 29,000 clones; over 75% occur a single time. The ten biggest clones cover around 15% of the sample. Comment on this clone: The antigen this receptor binds is unknown. The record has no base qualities; no much larger clone is one base away.

General findings and caveats noted by the study authors: The survival association was assessed only in patients who died, and the authors presented better survival with proton therapy as a possibility rather than a demonstrated result. Across the cohort, among patients who died, a greater drop in TCR diversity after the nadir was inversely correlated with overall survival time. During treatment, patients who received photon therapy lost naive T cells and TCR diversity and gained effector/memory populations, whereas patients who received proton therapy remained relatively stable. After the lymphocyte count nadir, oligoclonal expansion, especially of CD8+ Temra cells, was observed in photon-treated repertoires, and the drop in diversity was driven by this expansion.

The origin of this receptor is a woman in her sixties or seventies with pancreatic cancer. Specimen: peripheral blood, collected from a patient treated with proton-based radiotherapy.

The CDR3: CASSPAVNTEAFF. The nucleotides read TGTGCCAGCAGCCCCGCAGTTAACACTGAAGCTTTCTTT. The rearrangement combines TRBV11-3 with TRBJ1-1; the D gene identity is not certain. The CDR3 covers 13 residues, taking in both the cysteine and the phenylalanine. The retained sequence is limited to the CDR3, 39 bases, with the frame set at the first base. CDR1 and CDR2 are drawn from the germline V gene: SGHNT, YENEEA. V loses 5 bases, J loses 2 bases, and the germline ends lie 9 bases apart.